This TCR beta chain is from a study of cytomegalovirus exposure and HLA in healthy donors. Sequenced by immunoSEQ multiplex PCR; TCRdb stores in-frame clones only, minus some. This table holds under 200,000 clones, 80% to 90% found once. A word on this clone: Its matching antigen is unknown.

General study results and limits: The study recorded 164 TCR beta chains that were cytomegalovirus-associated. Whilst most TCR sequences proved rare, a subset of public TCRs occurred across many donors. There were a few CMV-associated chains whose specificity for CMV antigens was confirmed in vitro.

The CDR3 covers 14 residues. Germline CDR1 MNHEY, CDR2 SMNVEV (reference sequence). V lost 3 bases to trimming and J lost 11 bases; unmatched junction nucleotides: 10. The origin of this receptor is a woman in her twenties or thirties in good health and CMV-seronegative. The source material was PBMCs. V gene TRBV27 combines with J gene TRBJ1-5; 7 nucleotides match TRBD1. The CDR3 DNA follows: TGTGCCAGCAGTTTGCGCAGGGGGGGCTCGGCCCAGCATTTT. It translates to CASSLRRGGSAQHF.